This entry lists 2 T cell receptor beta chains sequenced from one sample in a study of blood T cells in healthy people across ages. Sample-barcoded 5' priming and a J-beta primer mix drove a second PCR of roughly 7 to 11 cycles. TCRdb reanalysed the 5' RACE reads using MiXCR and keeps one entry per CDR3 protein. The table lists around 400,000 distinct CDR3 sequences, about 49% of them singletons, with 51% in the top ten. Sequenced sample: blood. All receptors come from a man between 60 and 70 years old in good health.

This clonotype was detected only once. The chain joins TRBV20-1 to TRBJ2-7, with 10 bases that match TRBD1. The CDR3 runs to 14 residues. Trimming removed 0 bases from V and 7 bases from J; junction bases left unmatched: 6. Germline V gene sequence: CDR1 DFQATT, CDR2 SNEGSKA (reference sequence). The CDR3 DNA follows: TGCAGTGCTAGAGACAGGGACAGGGGTTGGGAGCAGTACTTC. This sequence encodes CSARDRDRGWEQYF.

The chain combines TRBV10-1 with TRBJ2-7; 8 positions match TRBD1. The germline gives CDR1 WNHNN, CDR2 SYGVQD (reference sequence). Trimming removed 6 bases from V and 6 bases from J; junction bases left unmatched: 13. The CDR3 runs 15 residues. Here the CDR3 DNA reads TGCGCCAGCAGCCCACAGGGGGGTCTGCTTAGCGAGCAGTACTTC. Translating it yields CASSPQGGLLSEQYF.